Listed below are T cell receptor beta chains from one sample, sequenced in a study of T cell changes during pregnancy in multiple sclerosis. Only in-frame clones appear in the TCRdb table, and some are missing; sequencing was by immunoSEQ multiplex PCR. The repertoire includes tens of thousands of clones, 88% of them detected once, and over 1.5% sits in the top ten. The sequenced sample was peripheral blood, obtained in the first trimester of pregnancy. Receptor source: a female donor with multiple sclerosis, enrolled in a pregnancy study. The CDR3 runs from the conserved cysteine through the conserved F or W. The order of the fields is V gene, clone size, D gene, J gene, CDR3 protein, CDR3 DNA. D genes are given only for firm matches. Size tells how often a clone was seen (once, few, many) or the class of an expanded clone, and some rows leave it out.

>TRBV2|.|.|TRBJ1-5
CASSQERISNQPQHF
TGTGCCAGCAGCCAAGAGCGAATTAGCAATCAGCCCCAGCATTTT
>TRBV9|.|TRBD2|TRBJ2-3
CASNPILAGGPDTQYF
TGTGCCAGCAATCCAATACTAGCGGGAGGTCCAGATACGCAGTATTTT
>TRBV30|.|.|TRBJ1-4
CAWSVKGGNEKLFF
TGTGCCTGGAGTGTAAAGGGAGGCAATGAAAAACTGTTTTTT
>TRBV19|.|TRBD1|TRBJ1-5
CASSQQGAGQPQHF
TGTGCCAGTAGCCAACAGGGGGCGGGTCAGCCCCAGCATTTT
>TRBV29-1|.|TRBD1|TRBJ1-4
CSGRGQGNEKLFF
TGCAGCGGGCGCGGACAGGGAAATGAAAAACTGTTTTTT
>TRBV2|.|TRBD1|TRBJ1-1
CASSADRANTEAFF
TGTGCCAGCAGTGCGGACAGGGCAAACACTGAAGCTTTCTTT
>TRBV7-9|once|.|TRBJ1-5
CASSLLKEIGNQPQHF
TGTGCCAGCAGCTTATTAAAAGAAATAGGCAATCAGCCCCAGCATTTT
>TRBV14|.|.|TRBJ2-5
CASRGAGKETQYF
TGTGCCAGCAGGGGGGCAGGGAAGGAGACCCAGTACTTC
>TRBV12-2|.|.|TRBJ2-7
CASRFSTGRHLYEQYF
TGTGCAAGTCGCTTTAGTACAGGGCGTCATCTTTACGAGCAGTACTTC
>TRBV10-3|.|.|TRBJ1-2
CATTPRDPNGYGYTF
TGTGCCACCACTCCCAGGGATCCAAACGGCTATGGCTACACCTTC